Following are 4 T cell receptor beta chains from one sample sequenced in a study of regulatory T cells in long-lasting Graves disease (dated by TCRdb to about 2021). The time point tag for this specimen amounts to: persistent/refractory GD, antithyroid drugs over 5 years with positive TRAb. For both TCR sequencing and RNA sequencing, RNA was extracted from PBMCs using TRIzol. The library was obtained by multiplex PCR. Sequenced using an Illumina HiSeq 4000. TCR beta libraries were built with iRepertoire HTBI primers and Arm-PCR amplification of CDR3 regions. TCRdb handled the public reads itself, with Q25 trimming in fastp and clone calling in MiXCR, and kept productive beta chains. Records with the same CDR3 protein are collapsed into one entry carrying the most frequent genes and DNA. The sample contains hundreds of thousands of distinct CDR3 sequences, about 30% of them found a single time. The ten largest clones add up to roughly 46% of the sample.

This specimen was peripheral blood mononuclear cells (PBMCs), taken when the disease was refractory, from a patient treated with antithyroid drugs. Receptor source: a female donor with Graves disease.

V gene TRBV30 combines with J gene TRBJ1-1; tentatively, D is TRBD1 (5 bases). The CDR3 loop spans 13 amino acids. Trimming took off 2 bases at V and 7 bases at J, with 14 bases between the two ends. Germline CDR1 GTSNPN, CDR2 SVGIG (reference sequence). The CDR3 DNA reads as TGTGCCTGGAGTCACACCGGGGGAAATGAAGCTTTCTTT. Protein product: CAWSHTGGNEAFF.

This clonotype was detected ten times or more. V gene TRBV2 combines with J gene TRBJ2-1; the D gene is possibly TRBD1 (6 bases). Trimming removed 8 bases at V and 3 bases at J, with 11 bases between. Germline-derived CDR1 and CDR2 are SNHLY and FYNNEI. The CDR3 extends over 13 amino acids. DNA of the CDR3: TGTGCCAGCGGCGGACAGAGCTACAATGAGCAGTTCTTC. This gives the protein CASGGQSYNEQFF.

CDR3 sequence: CSVLDRARWGEQYF. The CDR3 DNA follows: TGCAGTGTGCTTGACAGGGCCAGGTGGGGGGAGCAGTACTTC. V and J are TRBV20-1 and TRBJ2-7; 7 nucleotides agree with TRBD1. The CDR3 is 14 residues long. Germline values: CDR1 DFQATT, CDR2 SNEGSKA (reference sequence). The J segment lost 7 bases and the V segment lost 7 bases, leaving 16 bases of the junction unmatched.

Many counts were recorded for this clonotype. The CDR3: CASSLGGQGVNQPQHF. The CDR3 DNA sequence: TGCGCCAGCAGCTTGGGGGGACAGGGCGTCAATCAGCCCCAGCATTTT. The gene calls are TRBV5-1 and TRBJ1-5, with 9 bases aligning to TRBD1. CDR1 is SGHRS, CDR2 YFSETQ, per germline. This CDR3 has 16 amino acids. After removal of 0 bases from V and 3 bases from J, the junction contained 4 bases not matched to a gene.